The clone carrying this T cell receptor (beta chain) was found a few times. The antigen remains undetermined. This specimen comes from a study of cytomegalovirus exposure and HLA in healthy donors. Trimming took off 3 bases at V and 2 bases at J, with 13 bases between the two ends. The CDR3 runs 15 residues. CDR1 is MDHEN, CDR2 SYDVKM, per germline. Overall study findings and caveats: Later work showed greater clonal expansion in HLA-associated TCR beta chains than in equally common others. The classifier reportedly diagnosed cytomegalovirus status with high sensitivity and specificity. Later on, a genetic analysis was performed. It linked a missense variant in DCLRE1C with V- and J-gene trimming of TCR beta.

The PCR had 60 Vbeta and 13 Jbeta primers. The assay was immunoSEQ multiplex PCR, and TCRdb's table has in-frame clones only and misses some. The sample lists about 170,000 clones; 75% to 85% were seen once. Whereas donors were nominally healthy upon sampling, unrecorded immune exposures were probable. The sequencing input was PBMCs. This TCR came from a woman between 50 and 59 years old in good health and CMV-seronegative. The V gene is TRBV28, the J gene TRBJ1-2; D possibly corresponds to TRBD1 (5 bases). The CDR3 nucleotides are TGTGCCAGCAGTTTTGGATCGACAGACAACTATGGCTACACCTTC. Encoded protein: CASSFGSTDNYGYTF.